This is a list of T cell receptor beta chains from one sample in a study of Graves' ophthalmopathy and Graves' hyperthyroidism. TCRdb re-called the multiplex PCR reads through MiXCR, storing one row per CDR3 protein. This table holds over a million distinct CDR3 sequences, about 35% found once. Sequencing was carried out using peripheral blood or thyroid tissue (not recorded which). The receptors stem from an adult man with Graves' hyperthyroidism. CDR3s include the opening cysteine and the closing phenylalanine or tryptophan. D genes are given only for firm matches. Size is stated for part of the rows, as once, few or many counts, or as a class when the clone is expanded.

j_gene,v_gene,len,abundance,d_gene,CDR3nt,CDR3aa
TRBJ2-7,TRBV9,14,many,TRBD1,TGTGCCAGCAGCGGCCGGGACAGGACCTACGAGCAGTACTTC,CASSGRDRTYEQYF
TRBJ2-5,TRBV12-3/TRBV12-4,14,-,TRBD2,TGTGCCAGCAGGCCCGGGACTAGCGAGGAGACCCAGTACTTC,CASRPGTSEETQYF
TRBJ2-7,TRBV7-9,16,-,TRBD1,TGTGCCAGCAGCTTCCAATCCGGGACAGGGTCTAGCGAGCAGTACTTC,CASSFQSGTGSSEQYF
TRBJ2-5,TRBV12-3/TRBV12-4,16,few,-,TGTGCCAGCAGTTTAGCGGTAGGGCAAAGGGGAGAGACCCAGTACTTC,CASSLAVGQRGETQYF
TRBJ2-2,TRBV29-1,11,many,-,TGCAGCGGGGGGGTTACCGGGGAGCTGTTTTTT,CSGGVTGELFF
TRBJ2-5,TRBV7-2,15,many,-,TGTGCCAGCAGCGTGAAAAAGGGGAGTCAAGAGACCCAGTACTTC,CASSVKKGSQETQYF
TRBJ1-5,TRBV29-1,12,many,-,TGCAGCGCGGGCCAACCAGGTCAGCCCCAGCATTTT,CSAGQPGQPQHF
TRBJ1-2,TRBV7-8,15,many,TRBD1,TGTGCCAGCAGCATAGTCCCAGGGGGGGACTATGGCTACACCTTC,CASSIVPGGDYGYTF
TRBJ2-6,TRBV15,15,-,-,TGTGCCACCAGCAGTTCGGGCTCAGGGGCCAACGTCCTGACTTTC,CATSSSGSGANVLTF
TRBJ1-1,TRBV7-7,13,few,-,TGTGCTAGCAGCTTAGATGTGGGCACTGAAGCTTTCTTT,CASSLDVGTEAFF
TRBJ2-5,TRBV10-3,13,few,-,TGTGCCAGCGCTCCCCCCGTCCCAGAGACCCAGTACTTC,CASAPPVPETQYF
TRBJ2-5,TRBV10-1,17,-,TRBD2,TGTGCCAGCAGCTCCACCGAGGCGGGACTAGCGGAAGAGACCCAGTACTTC,CASSSTEAGLAEETQYF
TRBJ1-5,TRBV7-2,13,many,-,TGTGCCAGCAGTCCCAGCGGGAATCAGCCCCAGCATTTT,CASSPSGNQPQHF
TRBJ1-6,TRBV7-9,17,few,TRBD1,TGTGCCAGCAGCCCCCGGTACCGGGACAGGGGTAATTCACCCCTCCACTTT,CASSPRYRDRGNSPLHF
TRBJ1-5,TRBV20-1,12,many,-,TGCAGTGCCGGGGACCGCAATCAGCCCCAGCATTTT,CSAGDRNQPQHF
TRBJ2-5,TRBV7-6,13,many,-,TGTGCCAGCAGCTTAGACATGCAAGAGACCCAGTACTTC,CASSLDMQETQYF
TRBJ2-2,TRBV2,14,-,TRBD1,TGTGCCAGCACCAAAAGGGGGCGAATCGGGGAGCTGTTTTTT,CASTKRGRIGELFF
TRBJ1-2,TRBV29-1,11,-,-,TGCAGCACCTCGACAAGGACGGGCTACACCTTC,CSTSTRTGYTF
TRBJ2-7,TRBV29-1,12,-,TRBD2,TGCAGCACCCTAGCGGGAGTAAACGAGCAGTACTTC,CSTLAGVNEQYF
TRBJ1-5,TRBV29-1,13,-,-,TGCAGCGTTGCTGTTCGGGCAAATCAGCCCCAGCATTTT,CSVAVRANQPQHF
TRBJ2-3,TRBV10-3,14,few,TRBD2,TGTGCCATCAGTCTAGCGGGAGGGCCAGATACGCAGTATTTT,CAISLAGGPDTQYF
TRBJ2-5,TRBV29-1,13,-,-,TGCAGCGTAAATGTGGGAGTTCAAGAGACCCAGTACTTC,CSVNVGVQETQYF
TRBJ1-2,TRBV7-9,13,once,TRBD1,TGTGCCAGCAGCTTTGAGAGGGACAGCCGCTACACCTTC,CASSFERDSRYTF
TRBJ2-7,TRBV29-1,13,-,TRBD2,TGCAGCTCCTGGAGCGGGAAGGTTTACGAGCAGTACTTC,CSSWSGKVYEQYF
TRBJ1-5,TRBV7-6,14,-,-,TGTGCCAGCAGCTTAGCGGGGGGGGGGGAGACCCAGCATTTT,CASSLAGGGETQHF
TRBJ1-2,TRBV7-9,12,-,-,TGTGCCAGCAGGCTCGGGGGAGATGGCTACACCTTC,CASRLGGDGYTF
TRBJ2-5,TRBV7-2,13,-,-,TGTGCCAGCAGCCGAAAACTAGAAGAGACCCAGTACTTC,CASSRKLEETQYF
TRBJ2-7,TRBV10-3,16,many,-,TGTGCCATCAGTGGGATTCGGACAGAAAGCTCCTACGAGCAGTACTTC,CAISGIRTESSYEQYF
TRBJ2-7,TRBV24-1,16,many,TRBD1,TGTGCCACCAGTGAGCCACCGGGACAGGGGGCTTACGAGCAGTACTTC,CATSEPPGQGAYEQYF
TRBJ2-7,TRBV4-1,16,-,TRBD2,TGCGCCAGCAGCCTCACCCGGACTAGCGGGAGGAGTGAGCAGTACTTC,CASSLTRTSGRSEQYF
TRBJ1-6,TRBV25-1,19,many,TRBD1,TGTGCCAGCAGGAACCCCCTTGGGGGGACAGGGGACTGCAATTCACCCCTCCACTTT,CASRNPLGGTGDCNSPLHF